This section outlines one T cell receptor beta chain sequence together with its context. Its antigen specificity is not known. Per-base quality was not reported, and no clone a single base away is much larger than it. The record originates from a study of shared clonotypes between healthy human individuals (dated by TCRdb to about 2020). The study in broad terms: The cohort comprised a couple of women and three men aged 18 to 49 years. Per donor, three plates each were used for CD4 naive and CD4 memory, two for CD8 naive, and one for CD8 memory. The study deeply sequenced blood TCR repertoires of five healthy adults to estimate repertoire size and the extent of clonotype sharing between individuals. Libraries were prepared and TCR repertoires were sequenced by different laboratories using diverse techniques, in order to increase sequencing depth and limit assay-specific biases. Per donor, leukapheresis produced somewhere between about 0.94 and 9.5 billion PBMCs. The study at large found these results: Because the study included a small number of donors, the genetic and exposure-history diversity represented was limited. Incomplete sequencing was indicated by rarefaction of sorted-subset datasets, despite the large sequencing depth. Across a few donors, about 4.5% of naive CD4, around 3.5% of naive CD8, 2.3% of memory CD4, and roughly 0.41% of memory CD8 clonotypes were shared. Sampling was restricted to blood, and TCR repertoires in tissue are likely to differ from TCR repertoires in blood. Compared with non-shared clonotypes, the clonotypes found in all four sorted-subset donors had higher generation probabilities. Naive subsets generally had larger estimated clonotype richness than memory subsets. Based on pairwise subsampling, the degree of clonotype sharing among donors was expected to be affected by sequencing depth.

TCR CDR3 regions were amplified from genomic DNA by multiplex PCR using the deep immunoSEQ assay. Extracted genomic DNA from each cell subset was distributed evenly across all wells of several immunoSEQ 96-well plates, and each plate was treated as a replicate. For sorted subsets, 200 to 250 ng genomic DNA, equal to some 28,000 T cell genomes, was loaded into each replicate PCR. Purified libraries were quantified with a Qubit 3.0 fluorometer, sized on a Bioanalyzer 2100, and re-quantified with the KAPA Library Quantification kit. Every immunoSEQ 96-well plate was sequenced on a separate single-read 150-cycle Illumina NextSeq 550 flow cell. Per the original workflow: Because only junctional sequences without quality scores were contained in the immunoSEQ output, filtering matching that applied to full-length reads could not be performed. Sequences were annotated with PyIR, a Python wrapper for IgBLAST v1.9, using IMGT germline references to assign V/J genes and CDR3. Reads with weak V/J assignments (E-value above 1e-6), missing CDR3, stop codons, out-of-frame junctions, or ambiguous translated residues were removed. V3J clonotypes were defined as sequences sharing an identical inferred V gene, J gene, and CDR3 amino acid sequence. To compute the percentage overlap between repertoires, the number of shared unique clonotypes was divided by the size of the smaller repertoire. RTK rarefaction, the Chao1 estimator, and Recon v2.1 estimates of unobserved clonotypes were used to assess repertoire richness. Generation probabilities were computed with OLGA for all TCRbeta clonotypes obtained by the gDNA method from a handful of donors. The table was pulled from immuneACCESS by TCRdb, which kept in-frame rearrangements only. Such tables lose some clones; where checked, under half of the loss comes from unresolved V genes, and the rest has no known cause. V and J calls and clone size are as listed in that table; D and trimming were resolved from the DNA. The sample has under 1,100,000 clones on record, about 75% of them singletons. Together, the top ten hold approximately 1.5% of the sample.

The trim is 4 bases for V and 4 bases for J, with a gap of 14 bases between the germline ends. In the germline V gene, CDR1 corresponds to SGHRS and CDR2 to YFSETQ. CDR3 length: 14 amino acids, cysteine to phenylalanine. The sequence is cut down to CDR3 DNA, 42 bases in frame from base 1. Donors were healthy HIV-negative adults with no recently reported acute infections or vaccinations. Every donor was a Caucasian adult living in Nashville, Tennessee, USA. CD4+ T cells were enriched through magnetic negative selection, after which naive cells were positively selected on CD45RA and the remaining negative fraction served as the memory subset. After blood collection by leukapheresis, PBMCs were isolated using Ficoll-Histopaque density gradient centrifugation and then cryopreserved in the vapor phase of liquid nitrogen. Analytical flow cytometry was used to check the purity and quantity of each magnetically sorted T cell population. Genomic DNA was isolated from each sorted fraction and quantified by UV absorbance on a Nanodrop 2000c.

The V and J segments used are TRBV5-1 and TRBJ1-2; the D region possibly corresponds to TRBD1 (6 bases align). Sequenced input: memory CD4+ T cells sorted from blood. Explained via the paper, the cell subset or site label denotes: CD45RA-negative fraction. This sequence was found in a man aged 18 to 30 in good health. Read as DNA, the sequence is TGCGCCAGCAGCACGGACAGCGCTATCTATGGCTACACCTTC. It codes for CASSTDSAIYGYTF.